This is a list of T cell receptor beta chains from one sample in a study of T cells in Graves' hyperthyroidism and ophthalmopathy. One entry per CDR3 protein, called by TCRdb with MiXCR from the multiplex PCR reads. This table holds just over 550,000 distinct CDR3 sequences, roughly 50% found once. The specimen sequenced was peripheral blood or thyroid tissue (not recorded which). The receptors come from a woman in her late teens or twenties with Graves' hyperthyroidism. CDR3s include the opening cysteine and the closing phenylalanine or tryptophan. A D gene is named only where the DNA matches it firmly. Size is omitted from some rows. Given values are once, few, many or a class for expanded clones.

cdr3_aa,cdr3_nt,d_call,clone_size,v_call,cdr3_length,j_call
CASFPDSGNTIYF,TGTGCCAGCTTCCCAGATTCTGGAAACACCATATATTTT,.,.,TRBV2,13,TRBJ1-3
CSVPQQGAAYGYTF,TGCAGCGTTCCCCAACAGGGGGCGGCCTATGGCTACACCTTC,TRBD1,many,TRBV29-1,14,TRBJ1-2
CASSFSGVNTEAFF,TGTGCCAGCAGCTTCTCGGGAGTTAACACTGAAGCTTTCTTT,.,many,TRBV7-9,14,TRBJ1-1
CASSLDEGWETQYF,TGTGCCAGCAGCTTAGATGAGGGTTGGGAGACCCAGTACTTC,.,many,TRBV7-2,14,TRBJ2-5
CASSLLGGIGNEQFF,TGCGCCAGCAGCTTACTAGGAGGGATCGGCAATGAGCAGTTCTTC,.,.,TRBV7-3,15,TRBJ2-1
CASSDSPVANTGELFF,TGTGCCAGCAGTGACTCCCCGGTGGCCAACACCGGGGAGCTGTTTTTT,.,few,TRBV6-4,16,TRBJ2-2
CASSPGPTGSNQPQHF,TGTGCCAGCAGCCCAGGCCCCACAGGGAGCAATCAGCCCCAGCATTTT,.,.,TRBV7-8,16,TRBJ1-5
CASRQGLDEKLFF,TGTGCCAGCAGACAGGGATTAGATGAAAAACTGTTTTTT,.,few,TRBV6-6,13,TRBJ1-4
CASSYPFGMEGNTF,TGTGCCAGCAGTTACCCTTTTGGGATGGAGGGAAACACCTTC,.,.,TRBV6-2/TRBV6-3,14,TRBJ1-2
CASSVDGLGQSRHF,TGTGCCAGCAGCGTAGATGGCCTCGGGCAGTCCCGGCATTTT,.,.,TRBV9,14,TRBJ1-5
CASSYRTRRNTEAFF,TGTGCCAGCAGCTATCGGACCCGGAGGAACACTGAAGCTTTCTTT,.,few,TRBV5-5,15,TRBJ1-1
CSATGQQFRNYGYTF,TGCAGTGCTACGGGACAGCAATTTAGGAACTATGGCTACACCTTC,TRBD1,.,TRBV20-1,15,TRBJ1-2
CASSLYDLRGDEKLFF,TGTGCCAGCAGCCTATACGATCTGAGGGGCGATGAAAAACTGTTTTTT,.,.,TRBV7-9,16,TRBJ1-4
CASSLGDNNQPQHF,TGCGCCAGCAGCTTGGGGGACAATAATCAGCCCCAGCATTTT,.,few,TRBV5-1,14,TRBJ1-5
CASSLARSTDTQYF,TGTGCCAGTAGTTTGGCCAGGAGCACAGATACGCAGTATTTT,.,.,TRBV19,14,TRBJ2-3
CASSLAGEGRAFF,TGTGCCAGCAGCTTGGCAGGGGAGGGCAGAGCTTTCTTT,.,many,TRBV7-9,13,TRBJ1-1
CASSIVGGAGYTF,TGTGCCAGCAGTATTGTTGGGGGCGCGGGCTACACCTTC,.,.,TRBV7-4,13,TRBJ1-2
CSVDPGGNGYTF,TGCAGCGTTGATCCAGGGGGGAATGGCTACACCTTC,TRBD1,many,TRBV29-1,12,TRBJ1-2
CSVEGGPNSYEQYF,TGCAGCGTTGAAGGGGGGCCGAACTCCTACGAGCAGTACTTC,.,.,TRBV29-1,14,TRBJ2-7
CATRGVSAEAFF,TGTGCCACTAGAGGGGTTAGCGCTGAAGCTTTCTTT,.,many,TRBV2,12,TRBJ1-1
CASSLFGSSYEQYF,TGTGCCAGCAGTTTATTCGGAAGCTCCTACGAGCAGTACTTC,.,once,TRBV6-5,14,TRBJ2-7
CASPGTSGRASYEQYF,TGTGCCAGCCCCGGGACTAGCGGGAGGGCCAGTTACGAGCAGTACTTC,TRBD2,few,TRBV11-1,16,TRBJ2-7
CASSNSGPGTGELFF,TGTGCCAGTAGTAATAGCGGTCCGGGCACCGGGGAGCTGTTTTTT,.,.,TRBV19,15,TRBJ2-2
CAWIPPDRAEAFF,TGTGCCTGGATACCCCCCGACAGGGCTGAAGCTTTCTTT,TRBD1,.,TRBV7-3,13,TRBJ1-1
CASSQKTGTGGADTGELFF,TGCGCCAGCAGCCAGAAAACCGGGACAGGGGGCGCGGACACCGGGGAGCTGTTTTTT,TRBD1,.,TRBV7-9,19,TRBJ2-2
CASSRDRGVNQPQHF,TGTGCCAGCAGCCGGGACAGGGGAGTCAATCAGCCCCAGCATTTT,TRBD1,.,TRBV7-8,15,TRBJ1-5
CATSDPARYEQYF,TGTGCCACCAGTGACCCGGCGAGGTACGAGCAGTACTTC,.,many,TRBV24-1,13,TRBJ2-7
CASSLGQGVGETQYF,TGTGCCAGCAGCTTAGGACAGGGGGTCGGAGAGACCCAGTACTTC,TRBD1,.,TRBV7-9,15,TRBJ2-5
CASSGPSTGFDEKLFF,TGTGCCAGCAGCGGGCCCTCGACAGGGTTTGATGAAAAACTGTTTTTT,TRBD1,once,TRBV9,16,TRBJ1-4
CATSDFGGNEQYF,TGTGCCACCAGTGATTTTGGAGGGAACGAGCAGTACTTC,.,.,TRBV24-1,13,TRBJ2-7
CATSRGENEKLFF,TGTGCCACCAGCAGAGGGGAAAATGAAAAACTGTTTTTT,.,.,TRBV15,13,TRBJ1-4
CASSLEREGTYEQYF,TGTGCCAGCAGCTTGGAAAGGGAGGGAACCTACGAGCAGTACTTC,TRBD2,.,TRBV9,15,TRBJ2-7
CATGSSYTEAFF,TGTGCAACCGGCAGCTCCTACACTGAAGCTTTCTTT,.,few,TRBV27,12,TRBJ1-1
CASSSTSGTDTQYF,TGCGCCAGCAGTTCGACTAGCGGCACAGATACGCAGTATTTT,TRBD2,.,TRBV10-1,14,TRBJ2-3
CASSRTPYSNQPQHF,TGTGCCAGCAGTAGGACCCCGTATAGCAATCAGCCCCAGCATTTT,.,.,TRBV7-2,15,TRBJ1-5
CASSEVPSYEQYF,TGTGCCAGCAGTGAAGTCCCTTCCTACGAGCAGTACTTC,.,.,TRBV2,13,TRBJ2-7